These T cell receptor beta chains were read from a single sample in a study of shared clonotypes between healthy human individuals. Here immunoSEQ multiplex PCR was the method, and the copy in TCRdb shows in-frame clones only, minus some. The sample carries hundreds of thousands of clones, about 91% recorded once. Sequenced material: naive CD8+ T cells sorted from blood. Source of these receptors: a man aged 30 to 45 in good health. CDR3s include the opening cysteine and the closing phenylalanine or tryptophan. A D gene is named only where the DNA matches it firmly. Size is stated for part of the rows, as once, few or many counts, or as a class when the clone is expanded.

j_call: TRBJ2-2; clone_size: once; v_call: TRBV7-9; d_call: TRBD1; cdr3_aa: CASSWTGGSTGELFF; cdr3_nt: TGTGCCAGCAGCTGGACAGGGGGCAGCACCGGGGAGCTGTTTTTT
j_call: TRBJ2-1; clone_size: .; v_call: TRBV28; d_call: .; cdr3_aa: CASSLRASSSYNEQFF; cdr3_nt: TGTGCCAGCAGTTTACGCGCGTCGAGCTCCTACAATGAGCAGTTCTTC
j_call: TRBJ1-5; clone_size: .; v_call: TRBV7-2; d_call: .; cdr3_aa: CASSFGYGNQPQHF; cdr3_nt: TGTGCCAGCAGCTTTGGTTATGGCAATCAGCCCCAGCATTTT
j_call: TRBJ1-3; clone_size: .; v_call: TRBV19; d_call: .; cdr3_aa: CASSEGAGNTIYF; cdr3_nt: TGTGCCAGTAGTGAGGGGGCTGGAAACACCATATATTTT
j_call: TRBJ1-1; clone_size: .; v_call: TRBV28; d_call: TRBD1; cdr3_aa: CASSRNRGGSTEAFF; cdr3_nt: TGTGCCAGCAGTCGGAACAGGGGAGGGAGCACTGAAGCTTTCTTT
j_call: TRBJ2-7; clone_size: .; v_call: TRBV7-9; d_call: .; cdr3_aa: CVSQMEFYEQYF; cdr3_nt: TGTGTCTCCCAAATGGAGTTCTACGAGCAGTACTTC
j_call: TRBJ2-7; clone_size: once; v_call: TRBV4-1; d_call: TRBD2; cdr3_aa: CASSQSGSQDEQYF; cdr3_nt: TGCGCCAGCAGCCAGAGCGGGAGTCAGGACGAGCAGTACTTC
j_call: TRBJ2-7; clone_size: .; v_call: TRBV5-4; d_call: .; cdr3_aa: CASSLGLTYEQYF; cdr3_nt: TGTGCCAGCAGCTTGGGGCTAACCTACGAGCAGTACTTC
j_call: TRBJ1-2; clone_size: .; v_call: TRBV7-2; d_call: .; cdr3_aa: CASSLGPQGSNYGYTF; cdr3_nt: TGTGCCAGCAGCTTAGGGCCCCAGGGTAGCAACTATGGCTACACCTTC
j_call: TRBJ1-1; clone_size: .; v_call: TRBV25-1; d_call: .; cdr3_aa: CASSVGGNTEAFF; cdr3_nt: TGTGCCAGCAGTGTCGGGGGGAACACTGAAGCTTTCTTT
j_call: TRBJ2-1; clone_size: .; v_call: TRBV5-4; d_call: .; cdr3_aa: CASSLDPTAYNEQFF; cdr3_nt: TGTGCCAGCAGCTTGGATCCGACCGCATACAATGAGCAGTTCTTC
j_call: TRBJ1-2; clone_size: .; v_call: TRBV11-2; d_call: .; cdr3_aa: CASSGTNYGYTF; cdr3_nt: TGTGCCAGCAGCGGGACTAACTATGGCTACACCTTC
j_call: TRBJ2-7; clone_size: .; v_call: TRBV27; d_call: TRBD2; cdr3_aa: CASSFGTSGSEQYF; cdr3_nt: TGTGCCAGCAGTTTTGGGACTAGCGGGAGTGAGCAGTACTTC
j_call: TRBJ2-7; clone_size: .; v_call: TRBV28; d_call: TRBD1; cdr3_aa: CASKFRTGVYEQYF; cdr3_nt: TGTGCCAGCAAGTTCAGGACAGGAGTCTACGAGCAGTACTTC
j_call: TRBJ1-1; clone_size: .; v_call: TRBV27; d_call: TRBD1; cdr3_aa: CASSFWTGGSEAFF; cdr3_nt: TGTGCCAGCAGTTTCTGGACAGGGGGTTCAGAAGCTTTCTTT
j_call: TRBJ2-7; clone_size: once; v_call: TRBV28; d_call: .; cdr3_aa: CASSFTSYEQYF; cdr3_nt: TGTGCCAGCAGTTTCACTAGCTACGAGCAGTACTTC
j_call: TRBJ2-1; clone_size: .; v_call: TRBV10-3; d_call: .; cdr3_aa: CAISAEGRWFF; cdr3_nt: TGTGCCATCAGCGCGGAGGGGCGTTGGTTCTTC
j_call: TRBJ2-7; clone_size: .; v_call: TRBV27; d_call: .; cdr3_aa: CASMVGVEQYF; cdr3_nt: TGTGCCAGCATGGTGGGAGTCGAGCAGTACTTC
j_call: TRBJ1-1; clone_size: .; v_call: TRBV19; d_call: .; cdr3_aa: CASSIFGYLNTEAFF; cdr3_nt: TGTGCCAGTAGTATTTTCGGATACTTGAACACTGAAGCTTTCTTT
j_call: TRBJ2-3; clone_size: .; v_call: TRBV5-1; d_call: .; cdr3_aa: CASSSLGDTQYF; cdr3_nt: TGCGCCAGCAGCTCGCTAGGAGATACGCAGTATTTT
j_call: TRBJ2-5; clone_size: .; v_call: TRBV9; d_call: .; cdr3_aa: CASSRSGGALKETQYF; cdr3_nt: TGTGCCAGCAGCCGGTCGGGGGGCGCTTTGAAAGAGACCCAGTACTTC